The 12 T cell receptor beta chains reported below all come from one sample, sequenced in a study of control samples from healthy donors and cancer patients. The data were produced by immunoSEQ multiplex PCR, yet TCRdb's version contains in-frame clones alone and is incomplete. The data contain roughly 80,000 clones, approximately 90% of them singletons. The sequenced sample was blood. The receptor set was obtained from a woman aged 45-59 years in good health.

The chain recombines TRBV20-1 with TRBJ1-2; D gene unclear. CDR3 length equals 11 residues. Germline values: CDR1 DFQATT, CDR2 SNEGSKA (reference sequence). Trimming removed 7 bases from V and 3 bases from J, with 9 bases in between. CDR3 sequence: CSVRTDYGYTF. In DNA, the CDR3 is TGCAGTGTTCGGACCGACTATGGCTACACCTTC.

This chain joins TRBV7-2 and TRBJ2-7; 7 bases are a match to TRBD1. Per the germline V gene, CDR1 is SGHTA and CDR2 is FQGNSA. The CDR3 loop spans 17 amino acids. The V segment lost 2 bases and the J segment 3 bases; nucleotides outside the gene matches: 13. This chain's CDR3 is CASSLYHLLGTVYEQYF. The CDR3 nucleotides are TGTGCCAGCAGCTTATATCACTTACTCGGGACAGTCTACGAGCAGTACTTC.

This clone is a singleton in its sample. CDR3 coding DNA: TGTGCCACCAGTGAGGGGGCCTATGGCTACACCTTC. This sequence encodes CATSEGAYGYTF. The J gene is TRBJ1-2, the V gene TRBV24-1, with D perhaps matching TRBD1 (6 bases). The CDR3 consists of 12 residues. V was cut by 4 bases and J by 4 bases, with 6 bases left in between. The germline gives CDR1 KGHDR, CDR2 SFDVKD.

CDR3 DNA sequence: TGTGCCAGCAGCTTACAGGGACTTAACTATGGCTACACCTTC. Translating gives CASSLQGLNYGYTF. V and J are TRBV7-2 and TRBJ1-2; a possible D gene is TRBD1 (5 bases). Germline CDR1 SGHTA, CDR2 FQGNSA. Trimming shortened V by 2 bases and J by 1 base, and 8 bases separated the two germline ends. This CDR3 is 14 amino acids long.

CDR3 in amino acids: CASREIQGEKYEQYF. The CDR3, as DNA: TGTGCCAGCAGGGAGATACAGGGCGAGAAGTACGAGCAGTACTTC. J is TRBJ2-7 and V is TRBV6-5; a weak D match, TRBD1 (6 bases). The CDR3 contains 15 residues. Germline CDR1 reads MNHEY; CDR2 reads SVGAGI. V was pared by 6 bases and J by 4 bases, with 19 bases between.

The J gene is TRBJ2-7, the V gene TRBV13, with TRBD2 as a possible D gene (6 bases). The CDR3 covers 16 residues. Germline loops: CDR1 PRHDT, CDR2 FYEKMQ (reference sequence). Trimming left V 0 bases short and J 2 bases short, with 14 bases between. The CDR3 coding sequence is TGTGCCAGCAGCTTAGGCCTGGGGGACTTGACCTACGAGCAGTACTTC. It is translated as CASSLGLGDLTYEQYF.

The chain combines TRBV2 with TRBJ2-3; the D is unclear. CDR3 length: 12 amino acids. Germline V gives CDR1 SNHLY, CDR2 FYNNEI. Deletions cut 8 bases from V and 6 bases from J, with 12 bases between. The CDR3 sequence: CASRPDGDTQYF. The CDR3 nucleotides are TGTGCCAGCCGCCCAGACGGGGATACGCAGTATTTT.

J is TRBJ1-2 and V is TRBV5-6; D gene ambiguous. This CDR3 has 14 residues. CDR1 SGHDT and CDR2 YYEEEE come from the germline V gene. V lost 4 bases and J 4 bases, leaving 14 bases between the germline ends. CDR3 sequence: CASSPTPPFYGYTF. CDR3 in DNA: TGTGCCAGCAGCCCAACCCCTCCATTCTATGGCTACACCTTC. Complete variable domain (other parts from reference TRBV5-6 and TRBJ1-2): DAGVTQSPTHLIKTRGQQVTLRCSPKSGHDTVSWYQQALGQGPQFIFQYYEEEERQRGNFPDRFSGHQFPNYSSELNVNALLLGDSALYLCASSPTPPFYGYTFGSGTRLTVV.

The J gene is TRBJ1-2, the V gene TRBV12-3 or TRBV12-4; D may be TRBD1 (5 bases). The CDR3 covers 12 residues. V dropped 5 bases and J dropped 6 bases, with 10 bases sitting between them. CDR3 protein: CASSDSPDGYTF. The CDR3 DNA follows: TGTGCCAGCAGTGACAGTCCCGATGGCTACACCTTC.

This clone was detected only a few times. Here the CDR3 DNA reads TGTGCCAGCAGTTTCGAGACCGAGGCCGGCAATGGCTACACCTTC. It translates to CASSFETEAGNGYTF. The V gene is TRBV2, the J gene TRBJ1-2, with D unclear. The V and J ends lost 5 bases and 6 bases respectively, with 19 bases between them. The CDR3 covers 15 residues. Germline values: CDR1 SNHLY, CDR2 FYNNEI.

The rearrangement uses TRBV2 and TRBJ1-5; the match to TRBD1 covers 9 bases. The trim removed 7 bases at V and 4 bases at J, leaving 5 bases unmatched. The CDR3 has 14 amino acids. CDR1 is SNHLY, CDR2 FYNNEI, per germline. This CDR3 is CASNTGGSNQPQHF. CDR3 nucleotides: TGTGCCAGCAACACAGGGGGCTCTAATCAGCCCCAGCATTTT.

This chain's CDR3 is CASSPQGTGELFF. For the CDR3, the DNA is TGCGCCAGCAGCCCACAGGGTACCGGGGAGCTGTTTTTT. The chain recombines TRBV5-1 with TRBJ2-2; tentatively, D is TRBD1 (6 bases). CDR1 and CDR2 from the germline V gene are SGHRS and YFSETQ. Trimming removed 4 bases at V and 5 bases at J, with 9 bases between. This CDR3 region has 13 residues.